The 12 T cell receptor beta chains given below trace back to one sample, sequenced in a study of blood T cell repertoires in COVID-19. Here immunoSEQ multiplex PCR was the method, and the copy in TCRdb shows in-frame clones only, minus some. There are more than 95,000 clones in the sample; around 83% occur only once, and 5.5% to 6.5% lies in the top ten. Sequencing used peripheral blood. Receptors were obtained from an elderly man with active or convalescent COVID-19.

This sequence joins TRBV7-8 and TRBJ2-6; TRBD2 matches at 7 bases. The CDR3 sequence is 17 residues long. V gave up 5 bases and J gave up 2 bases; unmatched junction bases: 9. Germline V gene lookup returns CDR1 SGHVS and CDR2 FQNEAQ. The CDR3 DNA is TGTGCCAGCAGCAGGGAGGGCAGGGTGGCTGGGGCCAACGTCCTGACTTTC. Translation: CASSREGRVAGANVLTF.

About this clone: The same CDR3 is also encoded by other DNA sequences in this sample. This sequence joins TRBV19 and TRBJ1-5; 9 nucleotides align to TRBD1. V gave up 6 bases and J gave up 4 bases; unmatched junction bases: 7. CDR3 size: 15 residues. Looked up from germline, CDR1 is LNHDA and CDR2 is SQIVND (reference sequence). CDR3 loop: CASSPTGGSNQPQHF. The CDR3 bases are TGTGCCAGTAGCCCGACAGGGGGATCTAATCAGCCCCAGCATTTT.

The chain is built from TRBV6-5 and TRBJ2-3, with D possibly TRBD1 on 5 matching bases. The length of the CDR3 is 14 residues. Trimming took off 6 bases at V and 2 bases at J, with 12 bases between the two ends. Germline values: CDR1 MNHEY, CDR2 SVGAGI. The CDR3 sequence: CASSSLRDTDTQYF. In DNA form, the CDR3 reads TGTGCCAGCAGCTCCCTCAGGGACACAGATACGCAGTATTTT.

The rearrangement links TRBV5-6 to TRBJ1-2; D ambiguous. The V gene's germline CDR1 is SGHDT and CDR2 YYEEEE. The CDR3 spans 12 residues. The V end was cut by 4 bases, the J end by 2 bases, with 6 bases between. In DNA form, the CDR3 reads TGTGCCAGCAGCGGCCAAAACTATGGCTACACCTTC. This sequence encodes CASSGQNYGYTF.

This chain joins TRBV5-1 and TRBJ2-3, with 11 bases that match TRBD2. The CDR3 loop spans 18 amino acids. Looked up from germline, CDR1 is SGHRS and CDR2 is YFSETQ. After removal of 4 bases from V and 0 bases from J, the junction contained 10 bases not matched to a gene. CDR3 residues: CASSLLAGGFTSTDTQYF. As DNA, the CDR3 is TGCGCCAGCAGCCTGCTAGCGGGGGGATTTACTAGCACAGATACGCAGTATTTT.

The chain combines TRBV10-3 with TRBJ2-2; D call uncertain. This CDR3 has 14 amino acids. V lost 2 bases, J lost 1 base, and 5 bases lay in between. Germline V gene sequence: CDR1 ENHRY, CDR2 SYGVKD. CDR3 in DNA: TGTGCCATCAGTGAGCCGGGGAACACCGGGGAGCTGTTTTTT. Encoded protein: CAISEPGNTGELFF.

The rearrangement joins TRBV7-6 to TRBJ2-7, with 7 bases fitting TRBD2. This CDR3 has 15 residues. The V and J ends lost 2 bases and 2 bases, in that order; junction bases with no gene match: 6. The germline V gene encodes CDR1 SGHVS and CDR2 FNYEAQ. DNA of the CDR3: TGTGCCAGCAGCTTATCGGCTAGCGGTACCTACGAGCAGTACTTC. Translated, it gives CASSLSASGTYEQYF.

This chain connects TRBV6-5 to TRBJ1-2; unclear D gene. CDR1 and CDR2 from the germline V gene are MNHEY and SVGAGI. The V end lost 6 bases, the J end lost 5 bases, and 10 bases lay between the germline ends. The CDR3 runs 12 residues. CDR3 loop: CASSPRGYGYTF. DNA for the CDR3: TGTGCCAGCAGCCCCCGCGGTTATGGCTACACCTTC.

The V and J genes are TRBV7-2 and TRBJ2-5; TRBD2 matches 7 bases. The V gene end was trimmed by 2 bases and the J gene end by 2 bases; junction bases not matched to a gene: 8. Germline CDR1 SGHTA, CDR2 FQGNSA. The CDR3 is made up of 16 amino acids. The CDR3 region is CASSLSPGGVQETQYF. CDR3 bases: TGTGCCAGCAGCTTAAGTCCGGGGGGAGTACAAGAGACCCAGTACTTC.

This clone was seen a few times. The chain combines TRBV5-1 with TRBJ1-1, with TRBD1 as a possible D gene (5 bases). The V gene's germline CDR1 is SGHRS and CDR2 YFSETQ. The germline V and J ends were trimmed by 0 bases and 0 bases, with 12 bases remaining between them. The CDR3 sequence is 16 residues long. The CDR3 loop reads CASSLGGASMNTEAFF. The CDR3 nucleotides read TGCGCCAGCAGCTTGGGTGGGGCCAGCATGAACACTGAAGCTTTCTTT. The full variable domain, completed using reference TRBV5-1 and TRBJ1-1, is KAGVTQTPRYLIKTRGQQVTLSCSPISGHRSVSWYQQTPGQGLQFLFEYFSETQRNKGNFPGRFSGRQFSNSRSEMNVSTLELGDSALYLCASSLGGASMNTEAFFGQGTRLTVV.

This rearrangement joins TRBV15 to TRBJ1-6; TRBD1 matches 7 bases. CDR3 length equals 15 residues. Germline CDR1 LNHNV, CDR2 YYDKDF (reference sequence). The V segment lost 5 bases and the J segment 4 bases; nucleotides outside the gene matches: 5. CDR3 nucleotides: TGTGCCACCAGCGGAGGGACAGATTATAATTCACCCCTCCACTTT. Its protein is CATSGGTDYNSPLHF.

This clone showed up just once. V is TRBV20-1 and J is TRBJ1-5; no clear D gene. V lost 3 bases to trimming and J lost 0 bases, with 3 bases between them. The length of the CDR3 is 12 residues. Germline V CDR1 and CDR2: DFQATT, SNEGSKA (reference sequence). CDR3 sequence (DNA): TGCAGTGCTAGTTATAGCAATCAGCCCCAGCATTTT. Protein: CSASYSNQPQHF.